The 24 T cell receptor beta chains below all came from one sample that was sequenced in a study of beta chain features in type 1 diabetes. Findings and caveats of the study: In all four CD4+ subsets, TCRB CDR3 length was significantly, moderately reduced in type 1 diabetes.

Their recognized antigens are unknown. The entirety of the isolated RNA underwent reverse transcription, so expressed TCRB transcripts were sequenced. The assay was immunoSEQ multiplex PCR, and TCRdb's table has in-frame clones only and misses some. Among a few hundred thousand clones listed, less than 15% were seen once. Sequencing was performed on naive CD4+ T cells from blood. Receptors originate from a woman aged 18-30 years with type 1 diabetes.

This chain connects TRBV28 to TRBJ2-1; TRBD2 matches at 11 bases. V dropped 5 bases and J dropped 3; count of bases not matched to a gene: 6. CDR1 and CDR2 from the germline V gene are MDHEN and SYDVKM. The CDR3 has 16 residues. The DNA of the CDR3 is TGTGCCAGCAGTACCCAGACTAGCGGGATCTACAATGAGCAGTTCTTC. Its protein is CASSTQTSGIYNEQFF.

In nucleotides, the CDR3 is TGTGCCAGCAGCTTCGGACAGATGAACTATGGCTACACCTTC. Amino acids: CASSFGQMNYGYTF. The chain couples TRBV5-6 to TRBJ1-2; maybe TRBD1 (6 bases). CDR3 length equals 14 residues. V was clipped by 2 bases and J by 2 bases, with 10 bases between them. CDR1 and CDR2 (germline): SGHDT, YYEEEE.

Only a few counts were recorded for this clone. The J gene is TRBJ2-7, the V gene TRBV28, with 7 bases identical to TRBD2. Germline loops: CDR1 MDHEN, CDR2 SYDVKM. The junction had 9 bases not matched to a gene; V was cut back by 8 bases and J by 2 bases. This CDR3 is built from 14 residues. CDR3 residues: CASYARGGTYEQYF. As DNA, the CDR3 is TGTGCCAGCTATGCGCGGGGAGGGACCTACGAGCAGTACTTC.

CDR3: CASTYAGGQSYGYTF. CDR3 DNA sequence: TGTGCCAGCACTTACGCAGGGGGCCAGAGCTATGGCTACACCTTC. V is TRBV27 and J is TRBJ1-2; 8 bases agree with TRBD1. J gave up 4 bases and V 7 bases, and 11 bases lay outside the gene matches. Germline V gives CDR1 MNHEY, CDR2 SMNVEV (reference sequence). The CDR3 contains 15 residues.

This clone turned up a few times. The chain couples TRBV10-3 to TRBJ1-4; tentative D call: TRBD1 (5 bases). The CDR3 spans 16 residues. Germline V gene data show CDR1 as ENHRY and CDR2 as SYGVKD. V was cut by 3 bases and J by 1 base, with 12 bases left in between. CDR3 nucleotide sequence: TGTGCCATCAGTGATCAAGGCGGGGGAACTAATGAAAAACTGTTTTTT. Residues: CAISDQGGGTNEKLFF.

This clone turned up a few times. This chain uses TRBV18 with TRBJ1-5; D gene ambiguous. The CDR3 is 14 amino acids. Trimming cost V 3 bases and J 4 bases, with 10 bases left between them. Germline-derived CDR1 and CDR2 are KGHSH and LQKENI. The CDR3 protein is CASSPSQENQPQHF. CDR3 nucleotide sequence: TGTGCCAGCTCACCCTCCCAGGAAAATCAGCCCCAGCATTTT.

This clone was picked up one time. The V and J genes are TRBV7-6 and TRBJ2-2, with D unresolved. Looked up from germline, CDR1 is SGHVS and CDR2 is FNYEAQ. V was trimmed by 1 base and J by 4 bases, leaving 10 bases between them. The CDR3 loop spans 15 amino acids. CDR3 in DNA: TGTGCCAGCAGCTTAGGCGGCATTCGCACCGGGGAGCTGTTTTTT. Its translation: CASSLGGIRTGELFF.

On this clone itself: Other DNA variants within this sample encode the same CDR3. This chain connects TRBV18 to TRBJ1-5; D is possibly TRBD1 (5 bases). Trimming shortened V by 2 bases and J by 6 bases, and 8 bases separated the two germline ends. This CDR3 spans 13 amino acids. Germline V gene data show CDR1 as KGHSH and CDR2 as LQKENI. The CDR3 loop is CASSPGGGQPQHF. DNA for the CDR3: TGTGCCAGCTCACCAGGGGGAGGTCAGCCCCAGCATTTT.

In DNA, the CDR3 is TGCGCCAGCAGCTTGGCCGGGGAGCGGGGCAAAAACATTCAGTACTTC. Translation gives CASSLAGERGKNIQYF. J is TRBJ2-4 and V is TRBV5-1, with 7 nucleotides matching TRBD2. V shed 0 bases and J 3 bases; nucleotides not matched to a gene: 6. In germline, CDR1 is SGHRS, CDR2 YFSETQ. The CDR3 sequence is 16 residues long. Variable domain in full (rest from reference TRBV5-1 and TRBJ2-4): KAGVTQTPRYLIKTRGQQVTLSCSPISGHRSVSWYQQTPGQGLQFLFEYFSETQRNKGNFPGRFSGRQFSNSRSEMNVSTLELGDSALYLCASSLAGERGKNIQYFGAGTRLSVL.

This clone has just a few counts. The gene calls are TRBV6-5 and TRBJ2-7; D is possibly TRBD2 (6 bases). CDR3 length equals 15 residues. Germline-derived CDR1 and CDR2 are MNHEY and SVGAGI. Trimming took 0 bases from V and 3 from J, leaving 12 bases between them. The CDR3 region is CASSYSSGVGYEQYF. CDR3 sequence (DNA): TGTGCCAGCAGTTACTCGTCGGGGGTAGGCTACGAGCAGTACTTC.

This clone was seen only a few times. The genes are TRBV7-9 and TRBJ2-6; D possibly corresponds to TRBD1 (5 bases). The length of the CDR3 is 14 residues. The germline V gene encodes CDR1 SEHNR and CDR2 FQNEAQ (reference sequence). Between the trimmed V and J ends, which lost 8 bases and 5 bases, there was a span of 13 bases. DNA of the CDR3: TGTGCCAGCGGGGCGGAGCCTTGGGCCAACGTCCTGACTTTC. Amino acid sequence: CASGAEPWANVLTF.

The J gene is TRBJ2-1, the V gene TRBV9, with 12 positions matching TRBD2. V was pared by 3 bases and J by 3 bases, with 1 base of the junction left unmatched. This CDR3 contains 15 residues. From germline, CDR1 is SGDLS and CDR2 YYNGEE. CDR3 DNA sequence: TGTGCCAGCAGCGCGACTAGCGGGAGCTACAATGAGCAGTTCTTC. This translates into CASSATSGSYNEQFF.

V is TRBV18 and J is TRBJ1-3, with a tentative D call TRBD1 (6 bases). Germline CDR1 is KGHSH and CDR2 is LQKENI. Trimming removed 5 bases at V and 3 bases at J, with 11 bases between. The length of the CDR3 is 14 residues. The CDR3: CASSSRTDGNTIYF. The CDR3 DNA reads TGTGCCAGCTCATCCCGGACAGATGGAAACACCATATATTTT.

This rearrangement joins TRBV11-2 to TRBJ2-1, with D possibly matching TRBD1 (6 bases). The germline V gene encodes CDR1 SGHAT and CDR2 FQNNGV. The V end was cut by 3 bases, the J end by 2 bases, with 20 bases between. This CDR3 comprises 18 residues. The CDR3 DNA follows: TGTGCCAGCAGCTTCTCCGAGATACACAGGGTCCCCTACAATGAGCAGTTCTTC. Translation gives CASSFSEIHRVPYNEQFF.

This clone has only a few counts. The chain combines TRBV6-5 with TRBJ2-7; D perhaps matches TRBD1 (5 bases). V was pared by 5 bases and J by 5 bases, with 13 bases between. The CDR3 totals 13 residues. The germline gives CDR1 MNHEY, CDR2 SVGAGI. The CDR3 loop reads CASSPREGDEQYV. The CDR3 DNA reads TGTGCCAGCAGTCCCAGGGAAGGAGACGAGCAGTACGTC.

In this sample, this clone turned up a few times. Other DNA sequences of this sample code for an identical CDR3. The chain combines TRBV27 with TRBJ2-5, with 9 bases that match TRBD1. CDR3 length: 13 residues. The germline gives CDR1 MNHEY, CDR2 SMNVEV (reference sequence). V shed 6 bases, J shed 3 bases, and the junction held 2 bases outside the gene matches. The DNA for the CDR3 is TGTGCCAGCAGGCGGACAGGGGAAGAGACCCAGTACTTC. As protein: CASRRTGEETQYF.

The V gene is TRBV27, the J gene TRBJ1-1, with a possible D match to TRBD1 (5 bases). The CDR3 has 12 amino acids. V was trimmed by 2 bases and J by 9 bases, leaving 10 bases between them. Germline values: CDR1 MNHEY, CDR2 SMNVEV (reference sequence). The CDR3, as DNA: TGTGCCAGCAGTTTAAATGCAGGGCAAGCTTTCTTT. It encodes CASSLNAGQAFF.

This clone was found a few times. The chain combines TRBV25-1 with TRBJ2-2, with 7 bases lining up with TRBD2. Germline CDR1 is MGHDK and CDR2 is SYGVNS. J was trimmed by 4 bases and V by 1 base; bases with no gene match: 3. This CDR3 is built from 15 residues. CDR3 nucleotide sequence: TGTGCCAGCAGTGAATCCTGGGGGGGCACCGGGGAGCTGTTTTTT. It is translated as CASSESWGGTGELFF.

The CDR3 here is CASSGLAGFHEQYF. The CDR3 nucleotides read TGTGCCAGCAGCGGACTAGCCGGTTTCCACGAGCAGTACTTC. This sequence joins TRBV27 and TRBJ2-7; 8 nucleotides match TRBD2. Germline-derived CDR1 and CDR2 are MNHEY and SMNVEV (reference sequence). After removal of 6 bases from V and 5 bases from J, the junction contained 9 bases not matched to a gene. This CDR3 is 14 amino acids long.

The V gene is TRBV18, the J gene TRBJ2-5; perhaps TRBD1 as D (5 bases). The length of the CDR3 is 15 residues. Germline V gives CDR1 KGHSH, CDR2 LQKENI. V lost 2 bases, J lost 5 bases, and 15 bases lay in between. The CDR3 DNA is TGTGCCAGCTCACCATCGGCAGGGATCAGGGAGACCCAGTACTTC. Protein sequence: CASSPSAGIRETQYF.

CDR3 sequence reads: CASSSTNPGGYTEAFF. In DNA form, the CDR3 reads TGTGCCAGCAGCTCGACAAACCCAGGGGGGTACACTGAAGCTTTCTTT. The chain joins TRBV5-8 to TRBJ1-1; 7 bases map to TRBD1. The length of the CDR3 is 16 residues. V shed 3 bases, J shed 3 bases, and the junction held 11 bases outside the gene matches. Germline loops: CDR1 SGHTS, CDR2 YDEGEE.

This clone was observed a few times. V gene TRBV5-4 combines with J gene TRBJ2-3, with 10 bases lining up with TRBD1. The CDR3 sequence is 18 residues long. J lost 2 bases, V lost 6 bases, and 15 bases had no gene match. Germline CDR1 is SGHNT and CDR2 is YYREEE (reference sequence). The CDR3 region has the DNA TGTGCCAGCACCCCCCCCCACCCGGGACAGGGGTCCACAGATACGCAGTATTTT. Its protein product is CASTPPHPGQGSTDTQYF.

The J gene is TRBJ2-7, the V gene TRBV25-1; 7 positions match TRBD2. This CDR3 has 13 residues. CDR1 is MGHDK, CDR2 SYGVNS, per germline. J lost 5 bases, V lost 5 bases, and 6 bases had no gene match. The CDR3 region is CASSLRGRDEQYF. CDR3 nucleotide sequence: TGTGCCAGCAGTTTAAGAGGGAGGGACGAGCAGTACTTC.

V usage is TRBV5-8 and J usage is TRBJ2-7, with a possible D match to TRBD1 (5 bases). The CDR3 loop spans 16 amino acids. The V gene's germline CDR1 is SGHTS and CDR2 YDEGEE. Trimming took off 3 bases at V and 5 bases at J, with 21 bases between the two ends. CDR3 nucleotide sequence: TGTGCCAGCAGCTCCGCCGTGCGCAGGGTGCGCAACGAGCAGTACTTC. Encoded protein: CASSSAVRRVRNEQYF. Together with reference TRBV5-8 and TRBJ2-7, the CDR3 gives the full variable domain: EAGVTQSPTHLIKTRGQQATLRCSPISGHTSVYWYQQALGLGLQFLLWYDEGEERNRGNFPPRFSGRQFPNYSSELNVNALELEDSALYLCASSSAVRRVRNEQYFGPGTRLTVT.